What follows are 6 T cell receptor beta chains derived from one specimen sequenced in a study of shared T cell receptors in the human thymus (dated by TCRdb to 2020 to 2023). To prepare the library, the immunoSEQ multiplex PCR assay was applied. The source is immuneACCESS, and TCRdb retained only in-frame sequences with V and J called. Part of the clones is not carried over; for the studies checked, unresolved V genes explain less than half of this, and the remainder is unexplained. This sample has some 660,000 clones in its table, and approximately 89% of those were observed once. About 0.0094% of the sample rests with the top ten. These data are also associated with another study on human thymus T cells.

Sequencing used thymocytes. These receptors were collected from a boy under two years old with a congenital heart defect. Donor details come from another sample of the same person, matched by shared clones.

This clone has more than one count but fewer than ten. The genes are TRBV27 and TRBJ1-2, with TRBD1 as a possible D gene (5 bases). Germline V gives CDR1 MNHEY, CDR2 SMNVEV (reference sequence). The CDR3 runs 13 residues. V shed 2 bases and J shed 4 bases, with 8 bases lying between them. The CDR3 bases are TGTGCCAGCAGTTTAGGAGGGGCCTATGGCTACACCTTC. This codes for CASSLGGAYGYTF.

This clone has just one count. The V gene is TRBV6-5, the J gene TRBJ2-7; TRBD1 matches at 9 bases. V lost 6 bases, J lost 3 bases, and 6 bases stayed unmatched. The CDR3 spans 14 residues. Germline lookup yields CDR1 MNHEY and CDR2 SVGAGI. CDR3 DNA: TGTGCCAGCAGGCCGGGACAGGGTTTCTACGAGCAGTACTTC. Translated: CASRPGQGFYEQYF.

The CDR3 loop is CASSSGSGNTEAFF. The CDR3 bases are TGTGCCAGCAGTTCGGGGTCTGGCAACACTGAAGCTTTCTTT. V and J are TRBV28 and TRBJ1-1, with D unclear. Per the germline V gene, CDR1 is MDHEN and CDR2 is SYDVKM. CDR3 length: 14 residues. V lost 4 bases, J lost 2 bases, and 11 bases lay in between.

The V gene is TRBV10-3, the J gene TRBJ2-7; D is uncertain. Trimming pared 4 bases from V and 6 bases from J, leaving 19 bases between. The CDR3 extends over 15 amino acids. CDR1 ENHRY and CDR2 SYGVKD come from the germline V gene. This CDR3 is CAISGNRVPWSEQYF. The CDR3 DNA reads as TGTGCCATCAGTGGTAACCGGGTCCCCTGGAGCGAGCAGTACTTC.

This clone was counted a single time. The chain combines TRBV27 with TRBJ2-5; 7 positions match TRBD1. Germline V lookup: CDR1 MNHEY, CDR2 SMNVEV (reference sequence). Trimming cost V 8 bases and J 1 base; bases outside gene matches: 7. This CDR3 has 14 amino acids. The CDR3 bases are TGTGCCAGCCAACCCCGGGACAGCCAAGAGACCCAGTACTTC. Encoded protein: CASQPRDSQETQYF.

The chain employs TRBV6-1 and TRBJ2-7; 7 positions match TRBD1. Trimming cost V 1 base and J 4 bases; bases outside gene matches: 16. Germline V CDR1 and CDR2: MNHNS, SASEGT. This CDR3 is 18 amino acids long. DNA for the CDR3: TGTGCCAGCAGTGAAGATGGGGAACGAACAGGGGCCCGTTACGAGCAGTACTTC. The encoded protein is CASSEDGERTGARYEQYF.